Here is one T cell receptor beta chain with its context. This record belongs to a study of blood T cell repertoires in COVID-19. With 0 bases clipped from V and 4 bases from J, the junction kept 0 bases outside the gene matches. This CDR3 spans 16 amino acids. Germline assignment: CDR1 MRHNA and CDR2 SNTAGT. Ages ranged from about 18 to 100 years, with residence in under 25 US areas. Researchers sorted participants into cohorts using their self-reported clinical history. Two negative PCRs, clearance, or symptom resolution characterized the recovered Cohort 3 donors. Produced via immunoSEQ multiplex PCR; TCRdb's table is partial and in-frame only. In the table there are 150,000 to 250,000 clones, 75% to 90% of which are singletons.

The sequence was collected from a woman aged 25 to 39 who had recovered from COVID-19. V gene TRBV6-4 combines with J gene TRBJ2-3; 14 positions match TRBD2. The sequenced material came from PBMCs or T cells enriched from blood (not recorded which). The CDR3 DNA reads as TGTGCCAGCAGTGACTCGACTAGCGGGGGGGCAGATACGCAGTATTTT. Amino acid sequence: CASSDSTSGGADTQYF.